This TCR beta chain was sequenced during a study of shared clonotypes between healthy human individuals. This clone occurred many times. Profiling relied on immunoSEQ multiplex PCR, and the TCRdb table lists in-frame clones only, not all of them. The table lists about 2.3 million clones, around 93% of them singletons, with around 0.38% in the top ten. Healthy HIV-negative adults with no recent acute infections or vaccinations were recruited as donors. This clonotype originated in a man aged 18 to 30 in good health. Some clones in this sample may be carry-over from other donors' samples. Sequences were obtained from naive CD4+ T cells from PBMCs. Sample subset: CD45RA+ positively selected.

CDR3 sequence reads: CASSSWAREQFF. The CDR3 DNA sequence: TGTGCCAGCAGTTCCTGGGCTAGAGAGCAGTTCTTC. The chain combines TRBV28 with TRBJ2-1; D unresolved. Germline assignment: CDR1 MDHEN and CDR2 SYDVKM. CDR3 length equals 12 residues. V lost 4 bases and J lost 10, with 11 bases in between.